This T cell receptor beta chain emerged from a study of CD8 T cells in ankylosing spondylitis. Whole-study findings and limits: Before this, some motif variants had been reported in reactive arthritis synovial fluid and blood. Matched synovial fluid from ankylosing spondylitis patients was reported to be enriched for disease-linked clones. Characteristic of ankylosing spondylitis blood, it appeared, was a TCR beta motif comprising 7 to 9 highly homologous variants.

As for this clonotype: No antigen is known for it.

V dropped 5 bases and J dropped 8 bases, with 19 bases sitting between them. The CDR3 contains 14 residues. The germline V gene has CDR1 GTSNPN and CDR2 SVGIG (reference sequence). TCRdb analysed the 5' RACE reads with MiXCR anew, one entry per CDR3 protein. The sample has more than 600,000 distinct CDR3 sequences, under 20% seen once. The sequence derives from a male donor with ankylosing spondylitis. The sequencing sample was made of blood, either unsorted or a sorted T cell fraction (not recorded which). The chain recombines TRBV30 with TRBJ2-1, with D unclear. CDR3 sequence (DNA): TGTGCCTGGGGCTCCGGTCCTCCGGTCGATGAGCAGTTCTTC. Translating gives CAWGSGPPVDEQFF.